A selection of T cell receptor beta chains follows, all from one sample in a study of blood T cell repertoires in COVID-19. Libraries were prepared by immunoSEQ multiplex PCR; TCRdb keeps only in-frame clonotypes and omits some of them. The data contain roughly 250,000 clones, more than 70% of them singletons. What was sequenced was PBMCs or T cells enriched from blood (not recorded which). The source of these receptors is a woman aged 45 to 65 who had recovered from COVID-19. The CDR3 runs from the conserved cysteine through the conserved F or W. D genes are given only for firm matches. Clone sizes are given selectively: once, few, many, or a class where the clone is expanded.

v_call,d_call,clone_size,j_call,cdr3_aa,cdr3_nt
TRBV28,TRBD1,.,TRBJ1-2,CASIPGGDRANYGYTF,TGTGCCAGCATCCCCGGGGGGGACAGAGCTAACTATGGCTACACCTTC
TRBV11-2,.,.,TRBJ2-2,CASSSPRLGGTGELFF,TGTGCCAGCAGCTCCCCCCGACTAGGAGGCACCGGGGAGCTGTTTTTT
TRBV7-9,.,.,TRBJ2-7,CASSSNRGGSYEQYF,TGTGCCAGCAGCTCGAACAGGGGGGGATCCTACGAGCAGTACTTC
TRBV5-1,.,.,TRBJ2-7,CASSSQSSSYEQYF,TGCGCCAGCAGCTCACAGTCGAGCTCCTACGAGCAGTACTTC
TRBV6-5,.,.,TRBJ1-3,CASSQTEGNTIYF,TGTGCCAGCAGTCAGACAGAAGGAAACACCATATATTTT
TRBV10-3,.,.,TRBJ1-6,CAISQGLGYNSPLHF,TGTGCCATCAGTCAGGGCTTGGGGTATAATTCACCCCTCCACTTT
TRBV5-6,TRBD1,.,TRBJ1-1,CASSSGTGNTEAFF,TGTGCCAGCAGCTCGGGGACAGGTAACACTGAAGCTTTCTTT
TRBV5-1,TRBD1,.,TRBJ1-3,CASSKQGEVGNTIYF,TGCGCCAGCAGCAAGCAGGGGGAGGTTGGAAACACCATATATTTT
TRBV19,.,once,TRBJ1-1,CASSMRRRNTEAFF,TGTGCCAGTAGTATGCGCCGGAGGAACACTGAAGCTTTCTTT
TRBV28,TRBD2,few,TRBJ2-2,CASSPSGLATGELFF,TGTGCCAGCAGTCCCTCGGGACTAGCGACCGGGGAGCTGTTTTTT
TRBV30,.,few,TRBJ1-1,CAWTPRGNTEAFF,TGTGCCTGGACCCCAAGGGGGAACACTGAAGCTTTCTTT
TRBV5-1,.,.,TRBJ1-1,CASSLGGGPEAFF,TGCGCCAGCAGCTTGGGCGGGGGACCTGAAGCTTTCTTT
TRBV5-8,.,.,TRBJ2-7,CASRPRSGYEQYF,TGTGCCAGCAGACCCCGGTCAGGCTACGAGCAGTACTTC
TRBV10-1,.,.,TRBJ2-1,CASAPSDRGNNEQFF,TGCGCCAGCGCCCCTTCTGATAGGGGGAACAATGAGCAGTTCTTC
TRBV7-9,TRBD2,once,TRBJ2-3,CASSLLGLAGVGTDTQYF,TGTGCCAGCAGCTTGTTAGGACTAGCGGGAGTTGGTACAGATACGCAGTATTTT
TRBV7-9,.,few,TRBJ2-3,CASSFPGTDTQYF,TGTGCCAGCAGCTTCCCTGGCACAGATACGCAGTATTTT
TRBV2,.,few,TRBJ1-1,CASYSAAANTEAFF,TGTGCCAGCTATTCGGCCGCGGCGAACACTGAAGCTTTCTTT
TRBV4-3,.,.,TRBJ2-7,CASSQDPRDSYEQYF,TGCGCCAGCAGCCAAGATCCGAGGGACTCCTACGAGCAGTACTTC
TRBV28,TRBD2,once,TRBJ2-7,CASVFRGRHDEQYF,TGTGCCAGCGTGTTTCGCGGGAGACACGACGAGCAGTACTTC
TRBV30,TRBD1,.,TRBJ1-1,CAWSRQGDTEAFF,TGTGCCTGGAGTAGGCAGGGGGATACTGAAGCTTTCTTT
TRBV9,TRBD2,.,TRBJ2-7,CASSEGLAVSYEQYF,TGTGCCAGCAGCGAGGGACTAGCGGTCTCCTACGAGCAGTACTTC
TRBV18,TRBD2,.,TRBJ2-7,CASSPWTSGGRNEQYF,TGTGCCAGCTCACCTTGGACTAGCGGGGGGAGGAACGAGCAGTACTTC
TRBV5-8,.,few,TRBJ1-2,CASSLADRGEDGYTF,TGTGCCAGCAGCTTGGCGGACCGGGGGGAGGATGGCTACACCTTC
TRBV4-1,.,.,TRBJ2-3,CASSQDPQGGGRSDTQYF,TGCGCCAGCAGCCAAGATCCGCAGGGCGGGGGCCGGTCGGATACGCAGTATTTT
TRBV7-3,.,.,TRBJ2-7,CASSLGLSSSYEQYF,TGTGCCAGCAGCCTAGGACTGTCGAGCTCCTACGAGCAGTACTTC
TRBV5-1,TRBD1,.,TRBJ2-6,CASSLSGQGPGGANVLTF,TGCGCCAGCAGCTTGTCCGGACAGGGCCCTGGTGGGGCCAACGTCCTGACTTTC
TRBV6-2/TRBV6-3,.,few,TRBJ2-7,CASSYGLEVYEQYF,TGTGCCAGCAGTTATGGGTTGGAGGTCTACGAGCAGTACTTC